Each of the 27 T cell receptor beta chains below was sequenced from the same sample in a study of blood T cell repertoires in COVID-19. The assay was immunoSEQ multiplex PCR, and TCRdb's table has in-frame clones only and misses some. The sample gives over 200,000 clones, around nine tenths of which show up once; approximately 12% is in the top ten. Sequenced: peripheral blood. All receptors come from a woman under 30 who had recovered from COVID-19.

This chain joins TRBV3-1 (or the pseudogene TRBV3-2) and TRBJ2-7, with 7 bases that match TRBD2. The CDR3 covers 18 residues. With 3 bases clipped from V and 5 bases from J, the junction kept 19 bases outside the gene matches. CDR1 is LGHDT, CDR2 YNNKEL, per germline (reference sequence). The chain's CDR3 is CASSQDSLVGGSLDEQYF. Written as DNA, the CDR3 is TGTGCCAGCAGCCAGGATAGCCTCGTAGGCGGGAGTCTAGACGAGCAGTACTTC.

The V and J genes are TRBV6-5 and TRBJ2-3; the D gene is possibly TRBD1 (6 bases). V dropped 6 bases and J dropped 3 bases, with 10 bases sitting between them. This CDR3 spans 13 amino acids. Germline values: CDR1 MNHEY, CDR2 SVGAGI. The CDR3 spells CASRGTGTDTQYF. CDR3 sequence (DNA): TGTGCCAGCAGGGGTACAGGGACAGATACGCAGTATTTT.

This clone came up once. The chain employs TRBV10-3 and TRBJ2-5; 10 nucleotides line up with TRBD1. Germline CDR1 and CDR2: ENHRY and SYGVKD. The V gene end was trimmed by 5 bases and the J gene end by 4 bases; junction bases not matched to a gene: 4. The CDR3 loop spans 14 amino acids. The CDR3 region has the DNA TGTGCCATCAGTAATGACAGGGGGCGAGAGACCCAGTACTTC. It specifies CAISNDRGRETQYF.

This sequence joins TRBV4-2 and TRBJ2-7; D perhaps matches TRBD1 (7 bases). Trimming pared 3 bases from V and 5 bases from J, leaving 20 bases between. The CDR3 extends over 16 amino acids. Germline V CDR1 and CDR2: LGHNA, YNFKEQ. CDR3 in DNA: TGTGCCAGCAGCCACCCCTCGCAGGGGGGAGTCCACGAGCAGTACTTC. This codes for CASSHPSQGGVHEQYF.

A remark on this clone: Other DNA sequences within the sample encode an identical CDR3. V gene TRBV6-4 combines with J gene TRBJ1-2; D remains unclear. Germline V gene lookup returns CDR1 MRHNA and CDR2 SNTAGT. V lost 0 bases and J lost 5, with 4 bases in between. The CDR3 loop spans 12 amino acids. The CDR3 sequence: CASSDSRYGYTF. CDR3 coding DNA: TGTGCCAGCAGTGACTCCAGATATGGCTACACCTTC.

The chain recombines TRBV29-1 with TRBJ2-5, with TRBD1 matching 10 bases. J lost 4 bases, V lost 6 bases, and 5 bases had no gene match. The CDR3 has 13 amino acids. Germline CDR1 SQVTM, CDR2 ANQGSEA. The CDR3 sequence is CSVDRGQGETQYF. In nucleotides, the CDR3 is TGCAGCGTCGACAGGGGGCAAGGAGAGACCCAGTACTTC.

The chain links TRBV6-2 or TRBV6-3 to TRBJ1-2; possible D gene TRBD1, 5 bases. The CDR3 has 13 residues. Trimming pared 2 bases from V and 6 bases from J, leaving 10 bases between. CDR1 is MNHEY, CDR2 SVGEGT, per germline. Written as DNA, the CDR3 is TGTGCCAGCAGTTACGGGGCAGGAGATGGCTACACCTTC. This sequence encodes CASSYGAGDGYTF.

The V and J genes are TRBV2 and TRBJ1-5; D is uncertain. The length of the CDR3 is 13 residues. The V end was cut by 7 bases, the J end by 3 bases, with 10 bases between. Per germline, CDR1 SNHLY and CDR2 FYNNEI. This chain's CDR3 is CASNMIINQPQHF. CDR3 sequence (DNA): TGTGCCAGCAACATGATTATCAATCAGCCCCAGCATTTT.

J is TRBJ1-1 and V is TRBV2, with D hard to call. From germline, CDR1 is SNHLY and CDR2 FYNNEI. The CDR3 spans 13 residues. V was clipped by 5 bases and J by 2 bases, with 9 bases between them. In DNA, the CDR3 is TGTGCCAGCAGTTTTCAGGCAAACACTGAAGCTTTCTTT. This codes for CASSFQANTEAFF.

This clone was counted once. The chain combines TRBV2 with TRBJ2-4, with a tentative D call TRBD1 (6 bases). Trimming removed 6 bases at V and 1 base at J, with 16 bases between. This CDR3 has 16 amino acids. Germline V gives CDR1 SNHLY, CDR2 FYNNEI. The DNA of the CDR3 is TGTGCCAGCAGAAGCCAACAGGGAACTGCCAAAAACATTCAGTACTTC. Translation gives CASRSQQGTAKNIQYF.

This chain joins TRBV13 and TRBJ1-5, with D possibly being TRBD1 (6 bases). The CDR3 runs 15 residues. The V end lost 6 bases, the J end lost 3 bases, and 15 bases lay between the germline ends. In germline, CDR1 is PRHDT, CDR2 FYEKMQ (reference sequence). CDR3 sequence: CASSSRTDINQPQHF. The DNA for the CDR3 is TGTGCCAGCAGTTCGAGGACAGACATCAATCAGCCCCAGCATTTT.

The CDR3 loop is CAWRAGTGFLPLHF. Written as DNA, the CDR3 is TGTGCCTGGAGAGCCGGGACAGGATTTTTACCCCTCCACTTT. The chain combines TRBV30 with TRBJ1-6, with 8 positions matching TRBD1. The CDR3 loop spans 14 amino acids. V was pared by 3 bases and J by 12 bases, with 10 bases of the junction left unmatched. The germline CDR1 and CDR2 sequences are GTSNPN and SVGIG (reference sequence).

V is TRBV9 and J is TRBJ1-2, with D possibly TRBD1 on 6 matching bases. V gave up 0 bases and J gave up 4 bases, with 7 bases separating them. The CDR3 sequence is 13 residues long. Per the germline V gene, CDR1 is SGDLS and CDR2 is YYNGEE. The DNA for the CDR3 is TGTGCCAGCAGCGTAGGGGACACCTATGGCTACACCTTC. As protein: CASSVGDTYGYTF. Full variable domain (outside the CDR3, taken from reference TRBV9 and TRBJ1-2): DSGVTQTPKHLITATGQRVTLRCSPRSGDLSVYWYQQSLDQGLQFLIQYYNGEERAKGNILERFSAQQFPDLHSELNLSSLELGDSALYFCASSVGDTYGYTFGSGTRLTVV.

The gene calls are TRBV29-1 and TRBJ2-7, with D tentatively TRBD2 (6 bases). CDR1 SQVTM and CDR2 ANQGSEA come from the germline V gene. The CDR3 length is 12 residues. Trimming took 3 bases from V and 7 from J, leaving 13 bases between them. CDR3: CSVEGGPREQYF. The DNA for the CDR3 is TGCAGCGTTGAGGGAGGCCCGCGGGAGCAGTACTTC.

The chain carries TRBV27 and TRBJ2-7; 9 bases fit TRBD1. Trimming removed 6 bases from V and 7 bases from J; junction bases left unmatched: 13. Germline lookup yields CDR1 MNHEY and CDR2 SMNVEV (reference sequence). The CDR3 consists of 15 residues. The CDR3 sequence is CASSPAGTGLVEQYF. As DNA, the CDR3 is TGTGCCAGCAGCCCTGCCGGGACAGGGCTAGTGGAGCAGTACTTC.

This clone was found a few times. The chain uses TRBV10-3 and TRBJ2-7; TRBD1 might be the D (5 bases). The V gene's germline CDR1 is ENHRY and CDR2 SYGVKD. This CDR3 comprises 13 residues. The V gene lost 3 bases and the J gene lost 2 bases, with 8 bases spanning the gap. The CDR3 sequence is CAISDRVAYEQYF. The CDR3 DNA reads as TGTGCCATCAGTGACAGGGTGGCCTACGAGCAGTACTTC.

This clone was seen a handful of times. For the CDR3, the DNA is TGTGCCAGCACTGCGGACAGCTCCTATAATTCACCCCTCCACTTT. This gives the protein CASTADSSYNSPLHF. The rearrangement links TRBV27 to TRBJ1-6; tentative D call: TRBD1 (6 bases). CDR1 and CDR2 (germline): MNHEY, SMNVEV (reference sequence). V dropped 7 bases and J dropped 0 bases, with 10 bases sitting between them. This CDR3 is built from 15 residues.

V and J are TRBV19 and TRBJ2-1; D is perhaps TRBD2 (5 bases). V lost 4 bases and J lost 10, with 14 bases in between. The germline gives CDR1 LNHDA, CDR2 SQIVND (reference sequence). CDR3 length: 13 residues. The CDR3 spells CASSSGLPGEQFF. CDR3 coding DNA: TGTGCCAGTAGTAGCGGGCTGCCAGGCGAGCAGTTCTTC.

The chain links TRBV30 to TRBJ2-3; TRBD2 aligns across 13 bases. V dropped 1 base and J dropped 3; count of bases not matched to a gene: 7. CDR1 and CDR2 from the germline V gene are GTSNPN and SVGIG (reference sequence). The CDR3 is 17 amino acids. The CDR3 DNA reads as TGTGCCTGGAGTGCCGCGGGGACTAGCGGGATGACAGATACGCAGTATTTT. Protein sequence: CAWSAAGTSGMTDTQYF. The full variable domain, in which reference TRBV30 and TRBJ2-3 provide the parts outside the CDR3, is SQTIHQWPATLVQPVGSPLSLECTVEGTSNPNLYWYRQAAGRGLQLLFYSVGIGQISSEVPQNLSASRPQDRQFILSSKKLLLSDSGFYLCAWSAAGTSGMTDTQYFGPGTRLTVL.

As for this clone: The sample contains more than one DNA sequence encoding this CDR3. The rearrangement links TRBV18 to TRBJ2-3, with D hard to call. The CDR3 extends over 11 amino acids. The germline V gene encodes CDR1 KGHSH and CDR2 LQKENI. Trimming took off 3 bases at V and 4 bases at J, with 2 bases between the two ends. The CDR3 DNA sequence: TGTGCCAGCTCACCCTCAGATACGCAGTATTTT. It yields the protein CASSPSDTQYF. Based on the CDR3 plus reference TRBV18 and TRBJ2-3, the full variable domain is NAGVMQNPRHLVRRRGQEARLRCSPMKGHSHVYWYRQLPEEGLKFMVYLQKENIIDESGMPKERFSAEFPKEGPSILRIQQVVRGDSAAYFCASSPSDTQYFGPGTRLTVL.

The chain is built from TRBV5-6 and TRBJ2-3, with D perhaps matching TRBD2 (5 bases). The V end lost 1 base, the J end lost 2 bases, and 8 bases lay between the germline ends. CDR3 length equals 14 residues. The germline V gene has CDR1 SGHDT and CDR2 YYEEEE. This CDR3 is CASSLLAPTDTQYF. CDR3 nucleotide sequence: TGTGCCAGCAGCTTGCTAGCCCCCACAGATACGCAGTATTTT. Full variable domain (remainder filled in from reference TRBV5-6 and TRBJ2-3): DAGVTQSPTHLIKTRGQQVTLRCSPKSGHDTVSWYQQALGQGPQFIFQYYEEEERQRGNFPDRFSGHQFPNYSSELNVNALLLGDSALYLCASSLLAPTDTQYFGPGTRLTVL.

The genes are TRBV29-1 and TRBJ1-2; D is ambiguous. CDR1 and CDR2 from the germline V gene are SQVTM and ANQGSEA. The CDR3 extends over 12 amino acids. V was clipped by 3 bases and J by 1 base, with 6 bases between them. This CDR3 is CSVEEGNYGYTF. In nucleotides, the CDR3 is TGCAGCGTTGAGGAGGGTAACTATGGCTACACCTTC.

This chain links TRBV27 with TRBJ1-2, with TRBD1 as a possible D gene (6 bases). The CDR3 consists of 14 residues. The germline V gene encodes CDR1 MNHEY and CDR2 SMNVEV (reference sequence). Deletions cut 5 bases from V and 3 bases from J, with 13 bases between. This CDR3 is CASSPRRTDYGYTF. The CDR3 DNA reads TGTGCCAGCAGTCCCCGGAGGACAGACTATGGCTACACCTTC.

CDR3 region: CASSVARGTDYGYTF. CDR3 DNA: TGTGCCAGCAGCGTAGCCCGGGGGACAGACTATGGCTACACCTTC. This sequence joins TRBV9 and TRBJ1-2, with 7 bases fitting TRBD1. CDR1 and CDR2 (germline): SGDLS, YYNGEE. The CDR3 spans 15 residues. V lost 0 bases and J lost 3; bases outside the gene matches: 5.

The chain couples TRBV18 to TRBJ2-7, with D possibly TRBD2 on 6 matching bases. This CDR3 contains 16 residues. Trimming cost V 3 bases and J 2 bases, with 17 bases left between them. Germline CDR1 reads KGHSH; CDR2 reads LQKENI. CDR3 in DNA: TGTGCCAGCTCACCCTATACCGGCGGAGGGGCCTACGAGCAGTACTTC. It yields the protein CASSPYTGGGAYEQYF.

The CDR3 DNA reads as TGTGCCACCAGCAGACCCCCCGACAGCGTGCAGTTCTTC. Protein: CATSRPPDSVQFF. The chain joins TRBV15 to TRBJ2-1; D is possibly TRBD1 (5 bases). The germline V gene encodes CDR1 LNHNV and CDR2 YYDKDF (reference sequence). Trimming cost V 2 bases and J 12 bases, with 14 bases left between them. The CDR3 sequence is 13 residues long.

The CDR3 loop is CATSRLAGMSYEQFF. CDR3 nucleotide sequence: TGTGCCACCAGCAGACTAGCGGGCATGAGCTATGAGCAGTTCTTC. This chain uses TRBV15 with TRBJ2-1, with 8 nucleotides matching TRBD2. CDR1 is LNHNV and CDR2 is YYDKDF in the germline V gene (reference sequence). The CDR3 is made up of 15 amino acids. V shed 2 bases, J shed 8 bases, and the junction held 8 bases outside the gene matches.